One and the same sample provided the 27 T cell receptor beta chains below, sequenced in a study of regulatory T cells in long-lasting Graves disease. Assembly of TCR beta libraries relied on iRepertoire HTBI primers together with Arm-PCR of CDR3 regions. TCRdb analysed the multiplex PCR reads with MiXCR anew, one entry per CDR3 protein. The table records under 800,000 distinct CDR3 sequences, approximately 15% of them present only once. As for time point: newly diagnosed GD, antithyroid drugs for less than 3 months. PBMC RNA was the source of the TCR library. This sample also belongs to another study, concerning T cells in Graves' hyperthyroidism and ophthalmopathy.

The sample in question was peripheral blood mononuclear cells (PBMCs), obtained at new diagnosis, from a patient treated with antithyroid drugs. The receptors stem from a woman in her 30s with Graves disease.

The genes are TRBV30 and TRBJ2-5; TRBD1 matches at 9 bases. The CDR3 is made up of 15 amino acids. The germline V gene has CDR1 GTSNPN and CDR2 SVGIG (reference sequence). Trimming took 0 bases from V and 5 from J; bases not matched to a gene: 7. CDR3 nucleotides: TGTGCCTGGAGTGTTACGACAGGGGGATTGGAGACCCAGTACTTC. Translating gives CAWSVTTGGLETQYF.

The rearrangement links TRBV11-2 to TRBJ2-1, with TRBD2 identical over 15 bases. This CDR3 has 18 amino acids. Trimming removed 5 bases from V and 6 bases from J; junction bases left unmatched: 11. Germline V lookup: CDR1 SGHAT, CDR2 FQNNGV. The CDR3 loop reads CASSEGLAGGWQGNEQFF. The CDR3 DNA reads TGTGCCAGCAGCGAGGGACTAGCGGGAGGCTGGCAGGGCAATGAGCAGTTCTTC.

This clonotype was recorded many times. The chain joins TRBV7-9 to TRBJ2-3; D unresolved. The CDR3 is 14 residues long. The V and J ends lost 5 bases and 0 bases respectively, with 9 bases between them. Germline assignment: CDR1 SEHNR and CDR2 FQNEAQ (reference sequence). DNA of the CDR3: TGTGCCAGCAGCCGCGTAACTAGCACAGATACGCAGTATTTT. As protein: CASSRVTSTDTQYF.

The rearrangement uses TRBV28 and TRBJ1-2; D unclear. Trimming removed 6 bases at V and 1 base at J, with 12 bases between. The CDR3 runs to 14 residues. Germline CDR1 reads MDHEN; CDR2 reads SYDVKM. CDR3 sequence: CASSLTQSNYGYTF. For the CDR3, the DNA is TGTGCCAGCAGCCTCACCCAGAGTAACTATGGCTACACCTTC.

This clonotype occurred many times. The rearrangement links TRBV20-1 to TRBJ1-2, with a tentative D call TRBD1 (5 bases). CDR3 length equals 16 residues. V lost 1 base to trimming and J lost 4 bases, with 19 bases between them. Germline V gene data show CDR1 as DFQATT and CDR2 as SNEGSKA (reference sequence). In DNA form, the CDR3 reads TGCAGTGCTAGAGTGTCCGGGACCCCTCCGGGCTATGGCTACACCTTC. This codes for CSARVSGTPPGYGYTF.

The table lists this clonotype with a few counts. The V and J genes are TRBV6-1 and TRBJ1-1; possible D gene TRBD1, 6 bases. From germline, CDR1 is MNHNS and CDR2 SASEGT. This CDR3 comprises 11 residues. V lost 6 bases to trimming and J lost 11 bases, with 13 bases between them. In DNA, the CDR3 is TGTGCCAGCAGCGAGGGACAAGGGGCTTTCTTT. This codes for CASSEGQGAFF.

J is TRBJ2-5 and V is TRBV14; D unclear. This CDR3 region has 14 residues. V was clipped by 2 bases and J by 5 bases, with 12 bases between them. Germline CDR1 reads SGHDN; CDR2 reads FVKESK. CDR3 sequence: CASSQMPFQETQYF. The CDR3 coding sequence is TGTGCCAGCAGCCAAATGCCATTCCAGGAGACCCAGTACTTC.

This clonotype came up many times. The junction shows a germline mismatch at one end, possibly a read error. The genes are TRBV5-1 and TRBJ2-1, with TRBD1 matching over 9 bases. Germline assignment: CDR1 SGHRS and CDR2 YFSETQ. This CDR3 has 17 amino acids. The CDR3 DNA is TGTGCCAGCAGCTTGGGCACCGGGACAGGGAATTACAATGAGCAGTTCTTC. The encoded protein is CASSLGTGTGNYNEQFF.

This rearrangement joins TRBV19 to TRBJ2-2, with TRBD1 matching over 8 bases. This CDR3 has 15 amino acids. J was trimmed by 6 bases and V by 3 bases; bases with no gene match: 6. CDR1 LNHDA and CDR2 SQIVND come from the germline V gene (reference sequence). CDR3 residues: CASSMRRQGPGELFF. The CDR3 DNA reads as TGTGCCAGTAGTATGAGGAGACAGGGGCCCGGGGAGCTGTTTTTT. Based on the CDR3 plus reference TRBV19 and TRBJ2-2, the full variable domain is DGGITQSPKYLFRKEGQNVTLSCEQNLNHDAMYWYRQDPGQGLRLIYYSQIVNDFQKGDIAEGYSVSREKKESFPLTVTSAQKNPTAFYLCASSMRRQGPGELFFGEGSRLTVL.

This clonotype came up many times. CDR3 sequence (DNA): TGTGCCAGCAGCTCTAACGATCAGCCCCAGCATTTT. Translated, it gives CASSSNDQPQHF. This rearrangement joins TRBV11-2 to TRBJ1-5; D unclear. The V gene's germline CDR1 is SGHAT and CDR2 FQNNGV. The CDR3 consists of 12 residues. The V gene lost 4 bases and the J gene lost 5 bases, with 6 bases spanning the gap. The complete variable domain, with remaining parts taken from reference TRBV11-2 and TRBJ1-5, reads EAGVAQSPRYKIIEKRQSVAFWCNPISGHATLYWYQQILGQGPKLLIQFQNNGVVDDSQLPKDRFSAERLKGVDSTLKIQPAKLEDSAVYLCASSSNDQPQHFGDGTRLSIL.

This clonotype was observed many times. At one end the junction does not follow the germline gene, possibly because of a read error. V and J are TRBV5-1 and TRBJ2-1; D unclear. Germline V gene data show CDR1 as SGHRS and CDR2 as YFSETQ. The CDR3 consists of 15 residues. CDR3 residues: CASSLVGRSYNEQFF. The CDR3 nucleotides read TGTGCCAGCAGCTTGGTCGGCCGCTCCTACAATGAGCAGTTCTTC. Complete variable domain (other parts from reference TRBV5-1 and TRBJ2-1): KAGVTQTPRYLIKTRGQQVTLSCSPISGHRSVSWYQQTPGQGLQFLFEYFSETQRNKGNFPGRFSGRQFSNSRSEMNVSTLELGDSALYLCASSLVGRSYNEQFFGPGTRLTVL.

In DNA form, the CDR3 reads TGTGCCAGCAGTCCTAGGGGCCAGAGCTCCTACAATGAGCAGTTCTTC. Translation: CASSPRGQSSYNEQFF. The chain recombines TRBV27 with TRBJ2-1, with D maybe TRBD1 (5 bases). This CDR3 comprises 16 residues. CDR1 is MNHEY and CDR2 is SMNVEV in the germline V gene (reference sequence). V lost 5 bases to trimming and J lost 0 bases, with 14 bases between them.

This clonotype was counted between two and nine times. The rearrangement joins TRBV10-3 to TRBJ1-1; unclear D gene. In germline, CDR1 is ENHRY, CDR2 SYGVKD. The CDR3 is 14 amino acids. The germline V and J ends were trimmed by 7 bases and 3 bases, with 15 bases remaining between them. The CDR3 DNA sequence: TGTGCCATCAAACCCCCGACGGCTGACACTGAAGCTTTCTTT. Translation gives CAIKPPTADTEAFF.

The gene calls are TRBV4-1 and TRBJ2-1, with D perhaps TRBD2 (5 bases). Trimming cost V 4 bases and J 9 bases, with 22 bases left between them. The CDR3 consists of 16 residues. Looked up from germline, CDR1 is MGHRA and CDR2 is YSYEKL. Written as DNA, the CDR3 is TGCGCCAGCAGCCCGCACTTCGGCGAGGGCAGTGGTGAGCAGTTCTTC. It translates to CASSPHFGEGSGEQFF.

The rearrangement joins TRBV5-1 to TRBJ2-2; D is unclear. Germline CDR1 and CDR2: SGHRS and YFSETQ. V was pared by 7 bases and J by 1 base, with 11 bases between. The CDR3 has 14 residues. CDR3 residues: CASAPQRNTGELFF. Written as DNA, the CDR3 is TGCGCCAGCGCTCCCCAAAGGAACACCGGGGAGCTGTTTTTT. Complete variable domain (other parts from reference TRBV5-1 and TRBJ2-2): KAGVTQTPRYLIKTRGQQVTLSCSPISGHRSVSWYQQTPGQGLQFLFEYFSETQRNKGNFPGRFSGRQFSNSRSEMNVSTLELGDSALYLCASAPQRNTGELFFGEGSRLTVL.

V usage is TRBV7-9 and J usage is TRBJ2-4; perhaps TRBD2 as D (7 bases). The V and J ends lost 5 bases and 1 base respectively, with 15 bases between them. There are 16 residues in the CDR3. Germline CDR1 and CDR2: SEHNR and FQNEAQ (reference sequence). DNA of the CDR3: TGTGCCAGCAGCCCCGGGGGGCAGGAGGCCAAAAACATTCAGTACTTC. Residues: CASSPGGQEAKNIQYF.

This clonotype was detected only a few times. This chain joins TRBV3-1 and TRBJ1-3; D gene uncertain. The CDR3 is made up of 14 amino acids. Germline CDR1 reads LGHDT; CDR2 reads YNNKEL (reference sequence). Deletions cut 5 bases from V and 7 bases from J, with 15 bases between. The CDR3 nucleotides read TGTGCCAGCAGCAGTAGCCGATGGACCAACACCATATATTTT. Its protein product is CASSSSRWTNTIYF.

The V call is TRBV10-3, the J call TRBJ2-1; TRBD1 matches 10 bases. Germline trimming cut 9 bases from V and 9 bases from J; bases unmatched to any gene: 5. Germline CDR1 and CDR2: ENHRY and SYGVKD. The CDR3 length is 12 residues. The DNA for the CDR3 is TGTGCCATTAGACAGGGGGCGAGTGAGCAGTTCTTC. Protein: CAIRQGASEQFF.

This rearrangement joins TRBV18 to TRBJ2-7, with D perhaps being TRBD1 or TRBD2 (5 bases each). The CDR3 consists of 15 residues. Trimming removed 2 bases at V and 2 bases at J, with 13 bases between. CDR1 and CDR2 from the germline V gene are KGHSH and LQKENI. The CDR3 is CASSPGGRETYEQYF. As DNA, the CDR3 is TGTGCCAGCTCACCAGGAGGCAGGGAAACCTACGAGCAGTACTTC.

The chain combines TRBV20-1 with TRBJ2-3; the match to TRBD2 covers 11 bases. Germline-derived CDR1 and CDR2 are DFQATT and SNEGSKA (reference sequence). CDR3 length equals 15 residues. V shed 5 bases and J 2 bases; nucleotides not matched to a gene: 6. The CDR3 loop reads CSAPVAGGTTDTQYF. As DNA, the CDR3 is TGCAGTGCTCCCGTAGCGGGAGGGACCACAGATACGCAGTATTTT.

A word on this clonotype: A much bigger clone sits one base away, suggesting this may be a read error. The chain couples TRBV5-1 to TRBJ2-1, with a weak D call TRBD2 (5 bases). V gave up 0 bases and J gave up 9 bases, with 19 bases separating them. CDR1 is SGHRS, CDR2 YFSETQ, per germline. This CDR3 has 16 residues. In DNA, the CDR3 is TGCGCCAGCAGCTTGGGAAGTAGCTGGAGGTTGGCTGAGCAGTTCTTC. Protein product: CASSLGSSWRLAEQFF.

The chain combines TRBV19 with TRBJ1-1, with TRBD1 matching over 7 bases. The CDR3 length is 14 residues. CDR1 and CDR2 from the germline V gene are LNHDA and SQIVND (reference sequence). J was trimmed by 0 bases and V by 7 bases; bases with no gene match: 5. DNA of the CDR3: TGTGCCAGTATCGACAGGGTGGTGAACACTGAAGCTTTCTTT. Its protein is CASIDRVVNTEAFF.

This clonotype has a count of ten or more. The chain has TRBV19 and TRBJ1-5; the D is unclear. The CDR3 consists of 11 residues. Trimming pared 5 bases from V and 10 bases from J, leaving 9 bases between. The germline V gene has CDR1 LNHDA and CDR2 SQIVND (reference sequence). CDR3 coding DNA: TGTGCCAGTAGTGACGGGCGACCCCAGCATTTT. This codes for CASSDGRPQHF.

This clonotype appeared a few times. This chain joins TRBV10-3 and TRBJ1-6; 9 positions agree with TRBD1. V gave up 11 bases and J gave up 5 bases; unmatched junction bases: 7. The CDR3 consists of 14 residues. Germline lookup yields CDR1 ENHRY and CDR2 SYGVKD. CDR3 nucleotide sequence: TGTGCCGCCAGGACAGGGGCGGATAATTCACCCCTCCACTTT. Its translation: CAARTGADNSPLHF.

This clonotype was picked up many times. This chain links TRBV28 with TRBJ1-6; the match to TRBD1 covers 7 bases. CDR3 length: 16 amino acids. The germline V gene has CDR1 MDHEN and CDR2 SYDVKM. The junction had 3 bases not matched to a gene; V was cut back by 4 bases and J by 0 bases. Written as DNA, the CDR3 is TGTGCCAGCAGTTGGACAGGAAGCTCCTATAATTCACCCCTCCACTTT. Residues: CASSWTGSSYNSPLHF.

The genes are TRBV7-8 and TRBJ2-2; no reliable D call. In germline, CDR1 is SGHVS, CDR2 FQNEAQ. V was trimmed by 1 base and J by 0 bases, leaving 12 bases between them. The length of the CDR3 is 17 residues. The CDR3 region has the DNA TGTGCCAGCAGCTTAGGGGCAGGCCTAACGAACACCGGGGAGCTGTTTTTT. This gives the protein CASSLGAGLTNTGELFF. The full variable domain, in which reference TRBV7-8 and TRBJ2-2 provide the parts outside the CDR3, is GAGVSQSPRYKVAKRGQDVALRCDPISGHVSLFWYQQALGQGPEFLTYFQNEAQLDKSGLPSDRFFAERPEGSVSTLKIQRTQQEDSAVYLCASSLGAGLTNTGELFFGEGSRLTVL.

This clonotype was counted between two and nine times. This may be a read error, as it is one base from a much larger clone. The rearrangement joins TRBV2 to TRBJ1-2, with D unclear. Deletions cut 6 bases from V and 0 bases from J, with 20 bases between. This CDR3 region has 17 residues. Germline loops: CDR1 SNHLY, CDR2 FYNNEI. The CDR3, as DNA: TGTGCCAGCAGATGGGTGGTCGATGGGAGAGCTAACTATGGCTACACCTTC. It specifies CASRWVVDGRANYGYTF.